The table lists the clone carrying this TCR beta chain with many counts. No antigen is known for it. This entry comes from a study of CD8+ T cells in alopecia areata. Trimming stripped 0 bases from V and 3 bases from J, with 7 bases between. CDR3 length: 13 residues. Germline CDR1 and CDR2: SGHRS and YFSETQ. Reverse transcribed after extraction, RNA yielded cDNA as the sequencing template. Repertoires were generated with immunoSEQ multiplex PCR, while TCRdb's copy carries only in-frame clones and drops some. The data hold a few hundred thousand clones, with 66% observed a single time. As to treatment: oral pan-JAK inhibitor, 5-10 mg twice daily. Sorting of CD4+ and CD8+ T cells was performed on PBMCs. Study results and caveats: On tofacitinib, scalp and blood still held many of the expanded lesional clones. How baseline CD8+ expansion relates to response remains uncertain (there was one nonresponder).

The specimen comprised CD4+ T cells sorted from blood, sampled between weeks 44 and 45, from a patient treated with tofacitinib. V usage is TRBV5-1 and J usage is TRBJ2-7; D unclear. This clonotype was sampled from a human donor with alopecia areata. The DNA of the CDR3 is TGCGCCAGCAGCTTGGTACCCGACTACGAGCAGTACTTC. Its translation is CASSLVPDYEQYF. Full variable domain (remainder filled in from reference TRBV5-1 and TRBJ2-7): KAGVTQTPRYLIKTRGQQVTLSCSPISGHRSVSWYQQTPGQGLQFLFEYFSETQRNKGNFPGRFSGRQFSNSRSEMNVSTLELGDSALYLCASSLVPDYEQYFGPGTRLTVT.